This entry lists 24 T cell receptor beta chains sequenced from one sample in a study of shared clonotypes between healthy human individuals. Generated by immunoSEQ multiplex PCR, the TCRdb table keeps only in-frame clones and is missing some. The sample has over 850,000 clones; about four fifths are singletons. Sequenced sample: memory CD4+ T cells from PBMCs. Documented subset: CD45RA-negative fraction. The source of these receptors is a man younger than 35 in good health. Some clones in this sample may be carry-over from other donors' samples.

The chain couples TRBV27 to TRBJ2-1, with D perhaps being TRBD1 or TRBD2 (5 bases each). The germline V gene encodes CDR1 MNHEY and CDR2 SMNVEV (reference sequence). V lost 5 bases, J lost 10 bases, and 21 bases lay in between. The CDR3 is 15 residues long. The CDR3 DNA reads TGTGCCAGCAGTCTGAGTGGGACCCCTACTAGGGAGCAGTTCTTC. This gives the protein CASSLSGTPTREQFF.

V is TRBV4-3 and J is TRBJ1-5; no definite D call. V was trimmed by 0 bases and J by 2 bases, leaving 11 bases between them. Germline CDR1 and CDR2: LGHNA and YSLEER. This CDR3 comprises 16 residues. CDR3 protein: CASSQDNGAGNQPQHF. CDR3 nucleotides: TGCGCCAGCAGCCAAGATAATGGTGCCGGCAATCAGCCCCAGCATTTT.

The V and J genes are TRBV7-7 and TRBJ2-6; tentatively, D is TRBD1 or TRBD2 (5 bases each). In germline, CDR1 is SSHAT, CDR2 FNYEAQ (reference sequence). CDR3 length: 16 amino acids. V lost 5 bases and J 0 bases, leaving 11 bases between the germline ends. CDR3 sequence reads: CASSPGRNSGANVLTF. The DNA of the CDR3 is TGTGCCAGCAGCCCGGGACGCAACTCTGGGGCCAACGTCCTGACTTTC.

The chain links TRBV9 to TRBJ2-3; the match to TRBD1 covers 11 bases. Germline V CDR1 and CDR2: SGDLS, YYNGEE. V shed 4 bases and J 2 bases; nucleotides not matched to a gene: 12. This CDR3 spans 18 amino acids. The CDR3 here is CASSPNPGTGGLTDTQYF. The CDR3 DNA sequence: TGTGCCAGCAGCCCCAACCCCGGGACAGGGGGACTCACAGATACGCAGTATTTT.

CDR3 residues: CASSYSPRDTEAFF. CDR3 coding DNA: TGTGCCAGCAGTTACTCGCCCCGAGACACTGAAGCTTTCTTT. V and J are TRBV6-5 and TRBJ1-1, with D unclear. V was trimmed by 0 bases and J by 3 bases, leaving 8 bases between them. Germline assignment: CDR1 MNHEY and CDR2 SVGAGI. CDR3 length equals 14 residues.

The chain links TRBV5-3 to TRBJ2-1; TRBD2 matches 8 bases. TRBV5-3 is an open reading frame whose function is uncertain. V trimming: 6 bases; J trimming: 6 bases; junction bases outside the gene matches: 11. This CDR3 region has 15 residues. The CDR3 sequence is CARKTGTRDGNEQFF. CDR3 DNA sequence: TGTGCCAGAAAAACCGGGACTAGGGATGGCAATGAGCAGTTCTTC.

The chain carries TRBV19 and TRBJ1-5, with TRBD1 as a possible D gene (5 bases). This CDR3 is built from 16 residues. Germline assignment: CDR1 LNHDA and CDR2 SQIVND (reference sequence). Trimming stripped 6 bases from V and 2 bases from J, with 17 bases between. The CDR3: CASSLFRGSGNQPQHF. Here the CDR3 DNA reads TGTGCCAGTAGCCTCTTTAGGGGATCGGGCAATCAGCCCCAGCATTTT.

Only a few counts were recorded for this clone. The chain recombines TRBV28 with TRBJ1-1, with 8 bases aligning to TRBD1. The V and J ends lost 7 bases and 2 bases, in that order; junction bases with no gene match: 9. The CDR3 runs to 15 residues. Looked up from germline, CDR1 is MDHEN and CDR2 is SYDVKM. The CDR3 loop reads CASTRWTGPNTEAFF. The CDR3 DNA follows: TGTGCCAGCACCCGATGGACAGGGCCAAACACTGAAGCTTTCTTT.

J is TRBJ2-5 and V is TRBV6-5; 7 bases line up with TRBD1. CDR3 size: 15 residues. Germline CDR1 is MNHEY and CDR2 is SVGAGI. Trimming removed 5 bases from V and 5 bases from J; junction bases left unmatched: 11. The CDR3 sequence: CASSKTTGVWETQYF. The CDR3 DNA reads as TGTGCCAGCAGTAAAACTACAGGGGTCTGGGAGACCCAGTACTTC.

The CDR3 nucleotides are TGCGCCAGCAGCTTGACTGTACTTATTAACTCTGGAAACACCATATATTTT. The encoded protein is CASSLTVLINSGNTIYF. This sequence joins TRBV5-1 and TRBJ1-3; D is ambiguous. Germline-derived CDR1 and CDR2 are SGHRS and YFSETQ. Trimming removed 1 base from V and 0 bases from J, with 14 bases in between. The CDR3 extends over 17 amino acids.

J is TRBJ1-2 and V is TRBV27; D unclear. CDR1 is MNHEY and CDR2 is SMNVEV in the germline V gene (reference sequence). The CDR3 consists of 14 residues. Trimming stripped 2 bases from V and 1 base from J, with 8 bases between. The CDR3 sequence: CASSLVSSNYGYTF. In DNA form, the CDR3 reads TGTGCCAGCAGTTTAGTCTCCAGTAACTATGGCTACACCTTC.

The chain couples TRBV6-5 to TRBJ2-7; a possible D gene is TRBD2 (5 bases). The ends were cut back, 10 bases at V and 7 bases at J, with 14 bases in the middle. Germline V lookup: CDR1 MNHEY, CDR2 SVGAGI. There are 11 residues in the CDR3. CDR3 amino acids: CAKNLSGEQYF. The DNA of the CDR3 is TGTGCCAAAAACCTCTCGGGGGAGCAGTACTTC.

This chain links TRBV21-1 with TRBJ2-7. TRBV21-1 constitutes a pseudogene. There are 16 residues in the CDR3. CDR3 coding DNA: TGTGCCAGCAGCAAAGAAACGAGAAGGATTACCTACGAGCAGTACTTC. It codes for CASSKETRRITYEQYF.

As for this clone: A far larger clone is only one base removed, so a read error is likely. The chain is built from TRBV5-4 and TRBJ2-2, with 9 nucleotides matching TRBD1. The CDR3 spans 15 residues. Germline assignment: CDR1 SGHNT and CDR2 YYREEE (reference sequence). Germline trimming cut 1 base from V and 5 bases from J; bases unmatched to any gene: 3. CDR3 nucleotides: TGTGCCAGCAGCTTGTCCGGACAGGGGACCGGGGAGCTGTTTTTT. Protein sequence: CASSLSGQGTGELFF.

This clone has only a few counts. The V and J genes are TRBV18 and TRBJ2-7; D is undetermined. The CDR3 length is 13 residues. Trimming took 0 bases from V and 1 from J, leaving 4 bases between them. Per the germline V gene, CDR1 is KGHSH and CDR2 is LQKENI. The CDR3 region is CASSPPTSYEQYF. The CDR3 DNA reads TGTGCCAGCTCACCACCTACGTCCTACGAGCAGTACTTC.

This clone was recorded a few times. The rearrangement joins TRBV20-1 to TRBJ1-1; D call uncertain. The V end was cut by 5 bases, the J end by 11 bases, with 12 bases between. CDR3 length equals 10 residues. The V gene's germline CDR1 is DFQATT and CDR2 SNEGSKA (reference sequence). The chain's CDR3 is CSASYFTAFF. DNA of the CDR3: TGCAGTGCTTCATATTTTACCGCTTTCTTT.

The chain recombines TRBV7-2 with TRBJ2-2, with 7 nucleotides matching TRBD2. Germline trimming cut 5 bases from V and 6 bases from J; bases unmatched to any gene: 3. Germline assignment: CDR1 SGHTA and CDR2 FQGNSA. The CDR3 extends over 13 amino acids. CDR3 DNA: TGTGCCAGCAGCCCAGGACTAGCCGGGGAGCTGTTTTTT. Translation gives CASSPGLAGELFF.

The rearrangement uses TRBV9 and TRBJ1-2; TRBD1 agrees at 10 bases. V lost 4 bases to trimming and J lost 7 bases; unmatched junction nucleotides: 10. The CDR3 is 15 residues long. Germline V lookup: CDR1 SGDLS, CDR2 YYNGEE. CDR3 coding DNA: TGTGCCAGCAGCTTGACAGGGGGCCGGGGCGGTGGCTACACCTTC. Translated: CASSLTGGRGGGYTF.

The J gene is TRBJ2-7, the V gene TRBV19; 7 bases are shared with TRBD1. In germline, CDR1 is LNHDA, CDR2 SQIVND (reference sequence). The trim removed 9 bases at V and 2 bases at J, leaving 10 bases unmatched. This CDR3 has 14 residues. CDR3 in DNA: TGTGCCAGCAGCCCGGACAGGTTTACCTACGAGCAGTACTTC. This codes for CASSPDRFTYEQYF.

This clone showed up just a few times. The chain has TRBV28 and TRBJ1-2; no reliable D call. The CDR3 sequence is 12 residues long. In germline, CDR1 is MDHEN, CDR2 SYDVKM. In nucleotides, the CDR3 is TGTGCAACTAGGGAGGGAATCTATGGCTACACCTTC. Protein sequence: CATREGIYGYTF.

The V call is TRBV28, the J call TRBJ1-5, with a tentative D call TRBD1 (5 bases). This CDR3 contains 14 residues. The V gene's germline CDR1 is MDHEN and CDR2 SYDVKM. Trimming cost V 6 bases and J 5 bases, with 14 bases left between them. In nucleotides, the CDR3 is TGTGCCAGCAGCCCGGCTGGGACGGATCAGCCCCAGCATTTT. Protein sequence: CASSPAGTDQPQHF.

The V gene is TRBV18, the J gene TRBJ1-1; maybe TRBD1 (6 bases). This CDR3 region has 15 residues. Trimming pared 1 base from V and 4 bases from J, leaving 13 bases between. Germline-derived CDR1 and CDR2 are KGHSH and LQKENI. CDR3 loop: CASSPLGRDTTEAFF. The CDR3 bases are TGTGCCAGCTCACCACTAGGGAGGGACACCACTGAAGCTTTCTTT.

The V call is TRBV7-9, the J call TRBJ2-5; D unclear. Trimming left V 5 bases short and J 9 bases short, with 13 bases between. CDR1 and CDR2 (germline): SEHNR, FQNEAQ (reference sequence). This CDR3 region has 12 residues. CDR3 amino acids: CASSRQLGSQYF. CDR3 in DNA: TGTGCCAGCAGCCGCCAGCTCGGGTCCCAGTACTTC.

This rearrangement joins TRBV4-1 to TRBJ1-2; D ambiguous. The CDR3 is made up of 15 amino acids. V gave up 2 bases and J gave up 0 bases, with 10 bases separating them. Germline-derived CDR1 and CDR2 are MGHRA and YSYEKL. The CDR3, as DNA: TGCGCCAGCAGCCAAATAGTGTCCTCTAACTATGGCTACACCTTC. Protein: CASSQIVSSNYGYTF.